This record covers a single T cell receptor beta chain. The length of the CDR3 is 14 residues. Germline V gene data show CDR1 as SGHTA and CDR2 as FQGNSA. The V end was cut by 5 bases, the J end by 5 bases, with 13 bases between. The assay was immunoSEQ multiplex PCR, and TCRdb's table has in-frame clones only and misses some. Found here are around 200,000 clones, roughly 77% of them singletons; the top ten hold around 8.8%. These data come from a study of blood T cell repertoires in COVID-19. For the study at large: The origin of the acute and convalescent COVID-19 samples was the United States, Italy and Spain. T cells, B-cell-depleted T cells, or PBMCs provided the cDNA or gDNA that served as material.

Symptom resolution, clearance, or two negative PCRs marked donors in Cohort 3 as recovered. Sequenced: PBMCs or T cells enriched from blood (not recorded which). The sequence derives from a middle-aged man who had recovered from COVID-19. The rearrangement links TRBV7-2 to TRBJ2-1; TRBD2 might be the D (5 bases). The CDR3 here is CASSPTAGNNEQFF. DNA for the CDR3: TGTGCCAGCAGCCCCACTGCCGGGAACAATGAGCAGTTCTTC.